The sequence of this T cell receptor beta chain was determined in a study of blood T cells in healthy people across ages. Across the study: Per two T cells, about one barcoded beta molecule was captured through template switching.

Through a sample-barcoded 5' primer and a J-beta primer mix, a second PCR was run for roughly 6 to 12 cycles. TCRdb independently ran MiXCR on the 5' RACE reads; one entry per CDR3 protein. The table lists over 500,000 distinct CDR3 sequences, about 27% of them singletons. The CDR3 sequence is 18 residues long. V lost 0 bases to trimming and J lost 2 bases, with 16 bases between them. Germline loops: CDR1 LGHNA, CDR2 YSLEER. Whole-study findings and limits: Getting older went along with TCR beta diversity per million T cells dropping roughly linearly. A greater number of naive CD4+ cells and higher diversity distinguished long-lived donors from aged donors.

This clonotype appeared a few times. The antigen is unknown. This sample was shared with a second study, whose subject was T cells of mothers and their children. That publication notes: Nine systemically healthy Caucasian donors: three mothers, six children.

The sequence derives from a boy younger than 10 in good health. The chain has TRBV4-3 and TRBJ1-4; D is unclear. Material: blood. CDR3 DNA: TGCGCCAGCAGCCAAGAGGGCCAGCGCTTTATGACTAATGAAAAACTGTTTTTT. It yields the protein CASSQEGQRFMTNEKLFF.